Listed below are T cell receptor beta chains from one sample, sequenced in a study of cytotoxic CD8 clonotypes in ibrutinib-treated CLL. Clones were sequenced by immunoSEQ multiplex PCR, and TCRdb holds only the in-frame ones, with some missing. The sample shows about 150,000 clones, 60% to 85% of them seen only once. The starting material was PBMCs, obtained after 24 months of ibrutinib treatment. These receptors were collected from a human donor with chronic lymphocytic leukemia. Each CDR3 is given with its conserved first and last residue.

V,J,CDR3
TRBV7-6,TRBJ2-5,CASSLGPDHQETQYF
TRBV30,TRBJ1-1,CAWSEGGAGRTEAFF
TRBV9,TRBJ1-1,CASSPQTGEAFF
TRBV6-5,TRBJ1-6,CASSYWVLAPLHF
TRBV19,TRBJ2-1,CASSNGGGWDEQFF
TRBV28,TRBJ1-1,CASSLLGGGQLNTEAFF
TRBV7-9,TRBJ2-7,CASTLTSSSYEQYF
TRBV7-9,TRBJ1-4,CASSFSWTNEKLFF
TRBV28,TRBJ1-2,CASSWQDYGYTF
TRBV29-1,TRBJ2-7,CSVAPLGGSYEQYF
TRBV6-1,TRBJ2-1,CASSEEAGTSSYNEQFF
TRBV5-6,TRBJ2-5,CASSLQGRGWETQYF
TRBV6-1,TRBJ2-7,CASSPATRAVEQYF
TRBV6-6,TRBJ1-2,CASSYSRGSNYGYTF
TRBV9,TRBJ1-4,CASSTRGGTNEKLFF
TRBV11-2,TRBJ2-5,CASSSPRGFETQYF
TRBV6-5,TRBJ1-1,CASSYSGPRNTEAFF
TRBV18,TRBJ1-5,CASSPSLDYSNQPQHF
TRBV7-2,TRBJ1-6,CASSPRAVANSPLHF
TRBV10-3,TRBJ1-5,CAISESVGGNQPQHF
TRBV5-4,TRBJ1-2,CASSLDLGQVYGYTF
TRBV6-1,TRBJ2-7,CASNPRGRQAYEQYF
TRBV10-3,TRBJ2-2,CAASPGQGNTGELFF
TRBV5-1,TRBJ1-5,CASSPTSNQPQHF
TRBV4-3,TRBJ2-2,CASSQGTSEGTGELFF
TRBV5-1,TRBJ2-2,CASSLGPTPTGELFF
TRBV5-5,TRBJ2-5,CASSQGTVTGGTQYF
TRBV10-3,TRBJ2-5,CAISRGLAGGRSQETQYF
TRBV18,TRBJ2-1,CASSPPELPNNEQFF
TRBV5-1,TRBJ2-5,CASSLGGSGVQETQYF
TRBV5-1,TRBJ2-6,CASSPPAASGANVLTF
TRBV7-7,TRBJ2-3,CASSLGTGYTDTQYF
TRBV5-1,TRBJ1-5,CASSRGVDQPQHF
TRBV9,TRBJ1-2,CASSEGRTVGYTF
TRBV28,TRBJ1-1,CASSGDTNTEAFF
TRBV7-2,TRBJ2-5,CASSLAGNYQETQYF
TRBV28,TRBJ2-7,CASTRTGRAEQYF
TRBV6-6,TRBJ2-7,CASSPPHSSYEQYF
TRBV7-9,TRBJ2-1,CASSQGWYNEQFF
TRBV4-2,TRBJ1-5,CASSQDRTRGQPQHF
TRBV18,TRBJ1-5,CASSPRDSNQPQHF
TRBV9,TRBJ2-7,CASSLGLASTYEQYF
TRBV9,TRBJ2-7,CASSPRQNIYEQYF
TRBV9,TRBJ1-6,CASSVGPNSPLHF
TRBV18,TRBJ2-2,CASSSLVDGELFF
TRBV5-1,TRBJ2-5,CASSLADGWGAQYF